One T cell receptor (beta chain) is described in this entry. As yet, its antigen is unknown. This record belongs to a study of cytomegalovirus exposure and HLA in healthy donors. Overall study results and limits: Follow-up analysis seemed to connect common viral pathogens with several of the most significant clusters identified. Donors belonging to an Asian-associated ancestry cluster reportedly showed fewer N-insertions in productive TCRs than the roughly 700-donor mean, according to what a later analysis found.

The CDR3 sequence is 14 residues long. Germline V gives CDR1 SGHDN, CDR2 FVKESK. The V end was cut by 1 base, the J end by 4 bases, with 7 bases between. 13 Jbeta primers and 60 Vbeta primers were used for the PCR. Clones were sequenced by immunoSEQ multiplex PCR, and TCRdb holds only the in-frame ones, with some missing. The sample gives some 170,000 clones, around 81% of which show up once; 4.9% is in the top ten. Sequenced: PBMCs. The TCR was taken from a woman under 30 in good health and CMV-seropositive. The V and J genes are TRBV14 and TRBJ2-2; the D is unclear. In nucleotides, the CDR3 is TGTGCCAGCAGCCAAGTCATAGCCACCGGGGAGCTGTTTTTT. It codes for CASSQVIATGELFF.